A selection of T cell receptor beta chains follows, all from one sample in a study of shared clonotypes between healthy human individuals. Profiled with immunoSEQ multiplex PCR; TCRdb holds only in-frame clones, not every one. Among about 1 million clones listed, about 77% were seen once. Sequenced input: memory CD4+ T cells sorted from blood. These receptors came from a man between 18 and 29 years old in good health. Both conserved end residues are part of each CDR3. D genes are given only for firm matches. Clone size appears in some rows only: once, few, many, or a class for an expanded clone.

TRBV5-6,NA,TRBJ1-2,NA,CASSVKGGYTF,TGTGCCAGCAGCGTCAAGGGTGGCTACACCTTC
TRBV13,NA,TRBJ1-1,NA,CASSLEGVAGTTEAFF,TGTGCCAGCAGCTTAGAGGGTGTGGCGGGGACCACTGAAGCTTTCTTT
TRBV7-2,NA,TRBJ2-5,NA,CASSLESGRETQYF,TGTGCCAGCAGCTTAGAGTCAGGGCGTGAGACCCAGTACTTC
TRBV19,NA,TRBJ1-2,NA,CASSFWGGRDGYTF,TGTGCCAGTAGTTTTTGGGGAGGACGTGACGGCTACACCTTC
TRBV9,NA,TRBJ2-3,TRBD1,CASSVSTGDTDTQYF,TGTGCCAGCAGCGTAAGTACAGGGGACACAGATACGCAGTATTTT
TRBV28,NA,TRBJ1-1,NA,CASRESLAGTEAFF,TGTGCCAGCAGAGAGTCTCTTGCGGGCACTGAAGCTTTCTTT
TRBV7-8,NA,TRBJ1-2,TRBD1,CASSLAGTDLYGYTF,TGTGCCAGCAGCTTAGCGGGGACAGATCTCTATGGCTACACCTTC
TRBV28,NA,TRBJ1-5,TRBD1,CASSSTGGGQPQHF,TGTGCCAGCAGTTCAACAGGGGGCGGACAGCCCCAGCATTTT
TRBV30,NA,TRBJ1-4,NA,CAWSLGNEKLFF,TGTGCCTGGAGTCTGGGAAATGAAAAACTGTTTTTT
TRBV5-1,NA,TRBJ2-2,NA,CASSPQGAGELFF,TGCGCCAGCAGCCCACAGGGAGCCGGGGAGCTGTTTTTT
TRBV11-2,NA,TRBJ1-1,NA,CASSLSGDEAFF,TGTGCCAGCAGCTTATCGGGGGACGAAGCTTTCTTT
TRBV28,NA,TRBJ1-1,NA,CASGGRYTEAFF,TGTGCCAGCGGGGGGAGATACACTGAAGCTTTCTTT
TRBV4-1,NA,TRBJ2-1,TRBD2,CASSQAMGSGVYNEQFF,TGCGCCAGCAGCCAAGCTATGGGTAGCGGGGTTTACAATGAGCAGTTCTTC
TRBV10-3,few,TRBJ2-3,TRBD2,CAISESIAGASADTQYF,TGTGCCATCAGTGAGTCGATAGCGGGAGCCTCCGCAGATACGCAGTATTTT
TRBV11-2,NA,TRBJ2-3,NA,CASSLVTARTQYF,TGTGCCAGCAGCTTAGTGACTGCCCGTACGCAGTATTTT
TRBV11-2,many,TRBJ2-5,TRBD2,CASSLSSGGGETQYF,TGTGCCAGCAGCTTATCTAGCGGGGGTGGGGAGACCCAGTACTTC
TRBV11-2,NA,TRBJ2-7,NA,CASSLGRGRYEQYF,TGTGCCAGCAGCCTCGGAAGGGGACGGTACGAGCAGTACTTC